This TCR beta chain was recovered during a study of T cell responses to AZD1222 COVID-19 vaccine. General study points: Spike was spanned by vaccine-associated CD4 TCRs, with dominance at 160-218 and 743-854.

Generated by immunoSEQ multiplex PCR, the TCRdb table keeps only in-frame clones and is missing some. The sample holds about 59,000 clones, roughly 87% seen once. The CDR3 sequence is 14 residues long. V lost 5 bases, J lost 4 bases, and 6 bases stayed unmatched. Germline-derived CDR1 and CDR2 are SQVTM and ANQGSEA. A remark on this clone: What it recognizes is unknown.

The chain combines TRBV29-1 with TRBJ2-5, with 11 bases matching TRBD2. The TCR comes from an adult who received the AZD1222 COVID-19 vaccine. Source: peripheral blood, taken 28 days after the second AZD1222 dose. The CDR3 sequence is CSVSGTSGVETQYF. The CDR3 DNA follows: TGCAGCGTTTCCGGGACTAGCGGCGTAGAGACCCAGTACTTC. The full variable domain, its missing parts supplied by reference TRBV29-1 and TRBJ2-5, is SAVISQKPSRDICQRGTSLTIQCQVDSQVTMMFWYRQQPGQSLTLIATANQGSEATYESGFVIDKFPISRPNLTFSTLTVSNMSPEDSSIYLCSVSGTSGVETQYFGPGTRLLVL.